This T cell receptor (beta chain) stems from a study of shared clonotypes between healthy human individuals. The CDR3 has 15 residues. From germline, CDR1 is MDHEN and CDR2 SYDVKM. Trimming removed 7 bases from V and 2 bases from J, with 18 bases in between. The assay was immunoSEQ multiplex PCR, and TCRdb's table has in-frame clones only and misses some. The table includes 400,000 to 550,000 clones, 79% detected once. The sequenced sample was PBMCs. The TCR was taken from a woman aged 40 to 50 in good health. Some clones in this sample may be carry-over from other donors' samples. J is TRBJ2-7 and V is TRBV28, with TRBD2 as a possible D gene (5 bases). The CDR3 loop reads CASNSLAVSAYEQYF. As DNA, the CDR3 is TGTGCCAGCAACAGTCTAGCCGTCTCGGCCTACGAGCAGTACTTC. The variable domain in full, completed from reference TRBV28 and TRBJ2-7, reads DVKVTQSSRYLVKRTGEKVFLECVQDMDHENMFWYRQDPGLGLRLIYFSYDVKMKEKGDIPEGYSVSREKKERFSLILESASTNQTSMYLCASNSLAVSAYEQYFGPGTRLTVT.